What follows describes a single T cell receptor (beta chain). This specimen belongs to a study of beta chain features in type 1 diabetes. The germline V gene encodes CDR1 SEHNR and CDR2 FQNEAQ (reference sequence). V lost 1 base to trimming and J lost 6 bases, with 8 bases between them. This CDR3 spans 13 amino acids. Expressed TCRB transcripts got sequenced, as all isolated RNA was reverse transcribed. The method was immunoSEQ multiplex PCR; TCRdb's version includes in-frame clones alone and lacks a portion of them. The sample holds tens of thousands of clones, around 50% seen once. The specimen sequenced was stem cell memory CD4+ T cells from blood. The gene calls are TRBV7-9 and TRBJ2-3; the D is unclear. The receptor comes from a woman aged 25 to 39 in good health. The CDR3 loop is CASSLGAWDTQYF. The CDR3 DNA reads TGTGCCAGCAGCTTAGGAGCGTGGGATACGCAGTATTTT. Together with reference TRBV7-9 and TRBJ2-3, the CDR3 gives the full variable domain: DTGVSQNPRHKITKRGQNVTFRCDPISEHNRLYWYRQTLGQGPEFLTYFQNEAQLEKSRLLSDRFSAERPKGSFSTLEIQRTEQGDSAMYLCASSLGAWDTQYFGPGTRLTVL.